The sequence of this TCR beta chain was determined in a study of CD8 T cells in Susac syndrome. Study-level information: Over 5 sequenced Susac syndrome patients had clinically active disease, while 8 or 9 were in remission. Whole-study findings and limits: The study conceded that its TCR sequencing and HLA analysis involved relatively few individuals.

As for this clonotype: Its target is unknown.

Sequencing of TCR beta was performed on blood CD8+ T cells and on blood CD4+ T cells. The CDR3 consists of 13 residues. The germline V gene encodes CDR1 SQVTM and CDR2 ANQGSEA. Trimming shortened V by 7 bases and J by 1 base, and 13 bases separated the two germline ends. With random hexamers, reverse transcription was performed on 0.5 to 1 ug of RNA. MiXCR was run by TCRdb on the immunoSEQ multiplex PCR reads, yielding one entry per CDR3 protein. The sample shows about 120,000 distinct CDR3 sequences, roughly 95% of them seen only once. Sequenced material: CD4+ T cells from PBMCs. V gene TRBV29-1 combines with J gene TRBJ1-1; a possible D gene is TRBD1 (5 bases). This receptor was taken from a human donor with Susac syndrome. The CDR3 loop reads CSGSVGQNTEAFF. CDR3 nucleotides: TGCAGCGGCTCGGTAGGACAGAACACTGAAGCTTTCTTT.